The 22 T cell receptor beta chains reported below all come from one sample, sequenced in a study of blood T cell repertoires in COVID-19. The repertoire was sequenced with immunoSEQ multiplex PCR; TCRdb's copy has only in-frame clones and lacks some. The sample shows 55,000 to 80,000 clones, around 86% of them seen only once. The sample consisted of peripheral blood. The source is a human donor in a cohort sampled during active COVID-19.

The CDR3 spells CASSQGARLAGGTDTQYF. The CDR3 nucleotides are TGCGCCAGCAGCCAAGGGGCTCGACTAGCGGGGGGCACAGATACGCAGTATTTT. The rearrangement uses TRBV4-1 and TRBJ2-3; 12 bases align to TRBD2. CDR1 is MGHRA and CDR2 is YSYEKL in the germline V gene. The J segment lost 1 base and the V segment lost 1 base, leaving 6 bases of the junction unmatched. The CDR3 loop spans 18 amino acids.

V is TRBV20-1 and J is TRBJ1-2; D perhaps matches TRBD1 (6 bases). The V end lost 0 bases, the J end lost 8 bases, and 7 bases lay between the germline ends. This CDR3 contains 11 residues. Germline lookup yields CDR1 DFQATT and CDR2 SNEGSKA (reference sequence). CDR3 in DNA: TGCAGTGCTAGAGATCAGGGGGGCTACACCTTC. Translating it yields CSARDQGGYTF.

The V call is TRBV4-1, the J call TRBJ1-2; 7 bases fit TRBD1. CDR3 size: 15 residues. Unmatched junction bases numbered 9, after V lost 4 bases and J lost 4 bases. CDR1 MGHRA and CDR2 YSYEKL come from the germline V gene. The CDR3 nucleotides read TGCGCCAGCAGCCCCACCCAGGGACAGATCTATGGCTACACCTTC. Residues: CASSPTQGQIYGYTF.

The chain links TRBV18 to TRBJ1-6; D remains unclear. From germline, CDR1 is KGHSH and CDR2 LQKENI. This CDR3 contains 13 residues. Trimming pared 2 bases from V and 8 bases from J, leaving 7 bases between. CDR3 sequence: CASSPGPDSPLHF. CDR3 DNA sequence: TGTGCCAGCTCACCAGGGCCGGATTCACCCCTCCACTTT.

The chain employs TRBV7-6 and TRBJ2-7, with 7 positions matching TRBD2. Germline CDR1 is SGHVS and CDR2 is FNYEAQ. V lost 1 base and J lost 6; bases outside the gene matches: 12. This CDR3 spans 16 amino acids. CDR3 region: CASSLETGGGAGEQYV. The DNA for the CDR3 is TGTGCCAGCAGCTTAGAGACCGGGGGAGGGGCCGGCGAGCAGTACGTC.

The chain employs TRBV5-1 and TRBJ1-1; 8 bases map to TRBD1. V gave up 3 bases and J gave up 5 bases; unmatched junction bases: 12. The germline V gene encodes CDR1 SGHRS and CDR2 YFSETQ. The CDR3 consists of 16 residues. The CDR3 DNA reads TGCGCCAGCAGCTCAGGGACAGGCAGAGGAGGAACTGAAGCTTTCTTT. Translation: CASSSGTGRGGTEAFF.

The gene calls are TRBV19 and TRBJ2-3, with 7 bases matching TRBD2. The CDR3 is 15 residues long. Per germline, CDR1 LNHDA and CDR2 SQIVND (reference sequence). Germline trimming cut 6 bases from V and 5 bases from J; bases unmatched to any gene: 11. CDR3 residues: CASRIRGGLQDTQYF. CDR3 coding DNA: TGTGCCAGTAGGATACGGGGAGGGCTTCAAGATACGCAGTATTTT.

V is TRBV5-1 and J is TRBJ2-3; D unclear. Germline V lookup: CDR1 SGHRS, CDR2 YFSETQ. CDR3 size: 13 residues. The V end lost 6 bases, the J end lost 4 bases, and 12 bases lay between the germline ends. The CDR3 loop reads CASTSPGSDTQYF. The CDR3 nucleotides are TGCGCCAGCACCTCACCAGGTTCAGATACGCAGTATTTT.

The rearrangement links TRBV5-6 to TRBJ2-7, with TRBD1 matching over 10 bases. CDR3 length equals 15 residues. Germline CDR1 reads SGHDT; CDR2 reads YYEEEE. V lost 2 bases, J lost 6 bases, and 8 bases stayed unmatched. CDR3: CASSLSGQGTVEQYF. The CDR3 DNA reads as TGTGCCAGCAGCTTATCGGGACAGGGGACGGTCGAGCAGTACTTC.

This rearrangement joins TRBV11-2 to TRBJ2-3; D may be TRBD2 (6 bases). Germline V gene data show CDR1 as SGHAT and CDR2 as FQNNGV. The CDR3 length is 17 residues. V was cut by 1 base and J by 1 base, with 15 bases left in between. The CDR3 nucleotides read TGTGCCAGCAGCTTAGTGTGGTCGGGCGGGGGCACAGATACGCAGTATTTT. It specifies CASSLVWSGGGTDTQYF.

The CDR3 is CSVVRGGGHGYTF. DNA of the CDR3: TGCAGCGTTGTTAGGGGCGGGGGCCATGGCTACACCTTC. The gene calls are TRBV29-1 and TRBJ1-2; D perhaps matches TRBD1 (6 bases). The germline CDR1 and CDR2 sequences are SQVTM and ANQGSEA. Trimming removed 4 bases at V and 6 bases at J, with 15 bases between. The CDR3 runs to 13 residues.

CDR3 sequence (DNA): TGTGCCAGCAGCCTCTATCCTGGAGCCAATCAGCCCCAGCATTTT. It codes for CASSLYPGANQPQHF. The chain uses TRBV3-1 (or the pseudogene TRBV3-2) and TRBJ1-5, with D unclear. CDR3 length: 15 residues. The germline V gene has CDR1 LGHDT and CDR2 YNNKEL (reference sequence). Trimming stripped 4 bases from V and 3 bases from J, with 13 bases between.

This clone has more than one count but fewer than ten. V and J are TRBV5-8 and TRBJ1-4; TRBD1 matches 7 bases. The CDR3 length is 15 residues. Losses at the gene ends were 4 bases for V and 4 bases for J; bases not matched to a gene: 7. The germline V gene encodes CDR1 SGHTS and CDR2 YDEGEE. The CDR3 nucleotides read TGTGCCAGCAGCCCCGGACAGGCACTTAATGAAAAACTGTTTTTT. It yields the protein CASSPGQALNEKLFF.

The genes are TRBV7-8 and TRBJ2-2; TRBD2 agrees at 10 bases. The V segment lost 5 bases and the J segment 5 bases; nucleotides outside the gene matches: 8. Germline V CDR1 and CDR2: SGHVS, FQNEAQ. The CDR3 has 16 amino acids. DNA of the CDR3: TGTGCCAGCAGCCCCCGGGGTAGCGGGGGGACCGGGGAGCTGTTTTTT. Translating gives CASSPRGSGGTGELFF.

The V and J genes are TRBV12-5 and TRBJ2-2; TRBD1 matches at 11 bases. The length of the CDR3 is 15 residues. Trimming cost V 7 bases and J 9 bases; bases outside gene matches: 10. Germline V gene data show CDR1 as LGHNT and CDR2 as FRNRAP. CDR3: CASAVGTGGSRELFF. The CDR3 nucleotides are TGTGCTAGTGCCGTAGGGACAGGGGGATCCCGGGAGCTGTTTTTT.

This chain uses TRBV7-9 with TRBJ2-5; possibly TRBD2 for D (7 bases). Germline-derived CDR1 and CDR2 are SEHNR and FQNEAQ (reference sequence). The ends were cut back, 5 bases at V and 2 bases at J, with 12 bases in the middle. CDR3 length: 14 residues. The chain's CDR3 is CASSTRGAQETQYF. Here the CDR3 DNA reads TGTGCCAGCAGCACCCGGGGGGCGCAAGAGACCCAGTACTTC.

This chain connects TRBV5-4 to TRBJ2-5; D gene ambiguous. The CDR3 contains 15 residues. Germline lookup yields CDR1 SGHNT and CDR2 YYREEE (reference sequence). Between the trimmed V and J ends, which lost 2 bases and 5 bases, there was a span of 16 bases. CDR3 loop: CASSFPSGLSETQYF. The CDR3 DNA is TGTGCCAGCAGCTTCCCTTCGGGTCTTTCCGAGACCCAGTACTTC.

This clone was found once. J is TRBJ1-2 and V is TRBV7-2; 10 positions agree with TRBD1. After removal of 4 bases from V and 8 bases from J, the junction contained 7 bases not matched to a gene. The CDR3 sequence is 14 residues long. CDR1 SGHTA and CDR2 FQGNSA come from the germline V gene. Here the CDR3 DNA reads TGTGCCAGCAGCTCGGCCGGGACAGGGGACGGCTACACCTTC. It yields the protein CASSSAGTGDGYTF.

V and J are TRBV6-5 and TRBJ2-3, with TRBD1 matching 9 bases. CDR1 and CDR2 from the germline V gene are MNHEY and SVGAGI. V gave up 7 bases and J gave up 2 bases; unmatched junction bases: 7. CDR3 length: 15 amino acids. CDR3 residues: CASNPGQGYTDTQYF. The DNA for the CDR3 is TGTGCCAGCAACCCGGGACAGGGATACACAGATACGCAGTATTTT.

This clone has only a few counts. The V call is TRBV5-4, the J call TRBJ2-5; possible D gene TRBD1, 5 bases. The CDR3 runs 16 residues. CDR1 is SGHNT and CDR2 is YYREEE in the germline V gene (reference sequence). Trimming removed 3 bases at V and 5 bases at J, with 20 bases between. CDR3 nucleotide sequence: TGTGCCAGCAGCTCTAGGAAAGGGGCCACCTTGGAGACCCAGTACTTC. Amino acids: CASSSRKGATLETQYF.

This chain links TRBV7-8 with TRBJ2-7, with TRBD1 matching over 8 bases. Trimming took 3 bases from V and 3 from J; bases not matched to a gene: 10. This CDR3 is built from 16 residues. Germline values: CDR1 SGHVS, CDR2 FQNEAQ. The CDR3, as DNA: TGTGCCAGCAGCTTCCAGGGGGCAGGAACCGTCTACGAGCAGTACTTC. Protein product: CASSFQGAGTVYEQYF. Combining the CDR3 with reference TRBV7-8 and TRBJ2-7 gives the whole variable domain GAGVSQSPRYKVAKRGQDVALRCDPISGHVSLFWYQQALGQGPEFLTYFQNEAQLDKSGLPSDRFFAERPEGSVSTLKIQRTQQEDSAVYLCASSFQGAGTVYEQYFGPGTRLTVT.

The chain is built from TRBV7-6 and TRBJ2-7; 9 bases are a match to TRBD1. The CDR3 is 14 residues long. The ends lost 4 bases at V and 6 bases at J; junction bases unmatched: 7. CDR1 SGHVS and CDR2 FNYEAQ come from the germline V gene. The CDR3 is CASSSGTGRSEQYV. The CDR3 nucleotides read TGTGCCAGCAGCTCCGGGACAGGGAGGAGCGAGCAGTACGTC.